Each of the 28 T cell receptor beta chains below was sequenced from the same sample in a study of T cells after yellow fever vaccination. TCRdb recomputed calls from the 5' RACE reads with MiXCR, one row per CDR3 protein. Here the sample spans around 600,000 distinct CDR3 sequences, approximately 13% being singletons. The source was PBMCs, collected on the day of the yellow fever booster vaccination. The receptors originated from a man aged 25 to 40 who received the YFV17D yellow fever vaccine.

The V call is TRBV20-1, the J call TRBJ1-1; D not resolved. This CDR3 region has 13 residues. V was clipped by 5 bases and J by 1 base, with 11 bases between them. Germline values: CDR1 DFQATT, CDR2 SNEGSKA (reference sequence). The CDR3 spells CSAGGGPNTEAFF. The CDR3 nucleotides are TGCAGTGCTGGCGGCGGCCCGAACACTGAAGCTTTCTTT.

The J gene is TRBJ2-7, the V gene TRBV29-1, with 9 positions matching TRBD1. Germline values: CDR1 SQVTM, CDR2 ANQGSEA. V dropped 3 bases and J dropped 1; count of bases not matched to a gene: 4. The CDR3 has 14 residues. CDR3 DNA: TGCAGCGTTGATGTCGGGACAGGGTCCTACGAGCAGTACTTC. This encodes CSVDVGTGSYEQYF.

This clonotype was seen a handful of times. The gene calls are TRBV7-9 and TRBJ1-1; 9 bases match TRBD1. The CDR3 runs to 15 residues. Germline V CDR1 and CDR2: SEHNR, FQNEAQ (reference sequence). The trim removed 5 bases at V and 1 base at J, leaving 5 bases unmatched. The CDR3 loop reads CASSATGGANTEAFF. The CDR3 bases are TGTGCCAGCAGCGCGACAGGGGGTGCGAACACTGAAGCTTTCTTT.

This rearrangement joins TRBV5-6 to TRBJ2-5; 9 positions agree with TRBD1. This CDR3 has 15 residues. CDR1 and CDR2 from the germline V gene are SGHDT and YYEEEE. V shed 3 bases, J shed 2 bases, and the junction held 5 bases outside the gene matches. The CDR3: CASSSRQGGQETQYF. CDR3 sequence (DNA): TGTGCCAGCAGCTCTAGACAGGGGGGACAAGAGACCCAGTACTTC.

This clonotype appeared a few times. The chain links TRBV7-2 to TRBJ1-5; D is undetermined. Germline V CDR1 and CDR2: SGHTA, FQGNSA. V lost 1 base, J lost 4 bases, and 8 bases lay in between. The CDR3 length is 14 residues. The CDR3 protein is CASSLDEINQPQHF. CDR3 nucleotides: TGTGCCAGCAGCTTAGATGAGATTAATCAGCCCCAGCATTTT.

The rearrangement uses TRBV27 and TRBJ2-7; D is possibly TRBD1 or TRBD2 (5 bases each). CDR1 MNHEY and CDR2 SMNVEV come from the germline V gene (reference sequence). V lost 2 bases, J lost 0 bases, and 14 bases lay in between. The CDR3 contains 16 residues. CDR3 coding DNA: TGTGCCAGCAGTTTACTAGGGACGGTCAGCTCCTACGAGCAGTACTTC. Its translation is CASSLLGTVSSYEQYF.

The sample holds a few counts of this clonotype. The CDR3 spells CASNIWGSGHNEQFF. DNA for the CDR3: TGTGCCAGTAACATCTGGGGGTCTGGACACAATGAGCAGTTCTTC. V and J are TRBV19 and TRBJ2-1; D tentatively fits TRBD1 or TRBD2 (5 bases each). The V end lost 7 bases, the J end lost 5 bases, and 18 bases lay between the germline ends. The CDR3 totals 15 residues. Germline CDR1 reads LNHDA; CDR2 reads SQIVND (reference sequence).

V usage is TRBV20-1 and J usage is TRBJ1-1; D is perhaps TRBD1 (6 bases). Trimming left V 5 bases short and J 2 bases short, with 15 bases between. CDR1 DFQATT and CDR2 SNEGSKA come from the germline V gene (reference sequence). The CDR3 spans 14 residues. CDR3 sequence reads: CSAWPGHRNTEAFF. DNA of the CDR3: TGCAGTGCTTGGCCGGGACACCGAAACACTGAAGCTTTCTTT.

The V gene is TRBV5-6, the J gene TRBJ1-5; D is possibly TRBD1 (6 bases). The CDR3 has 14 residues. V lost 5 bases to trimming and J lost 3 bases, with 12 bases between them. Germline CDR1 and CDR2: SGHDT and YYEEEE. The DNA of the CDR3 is TGTGCCAGCAGTCTTACAGGGTTCAATCAGCCCCAGCATTTT. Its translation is CASSLTGFNQPQHF. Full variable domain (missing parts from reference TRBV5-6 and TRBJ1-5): DAGVTQSPTHLIKTRGQQVTLRCSPKSGHDTVSWYQQALGQGPQFIFQYYEEEERQRGNFPDRFSGHQFPNYSSELNVNALLLGDSALYLCASSLTGFNQPQHFGDGTRLSIL.

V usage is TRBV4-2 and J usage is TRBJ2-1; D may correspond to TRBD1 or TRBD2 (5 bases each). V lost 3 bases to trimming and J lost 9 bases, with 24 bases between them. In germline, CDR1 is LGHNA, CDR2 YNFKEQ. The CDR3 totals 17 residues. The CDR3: CASSHPLFRDLIPEQFF. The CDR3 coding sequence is TGTGCCAGCAGCCACCCCTTATTTAGGGACCTGATCCCTGAGCAGTTCTTC.

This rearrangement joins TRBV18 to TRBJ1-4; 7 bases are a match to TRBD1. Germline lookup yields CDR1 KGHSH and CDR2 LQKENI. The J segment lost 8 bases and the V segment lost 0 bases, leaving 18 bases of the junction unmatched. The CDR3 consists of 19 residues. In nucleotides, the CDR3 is TGTGCCAGCTCACCACCGGGACAGCGAGCTCGTTTTTTGCCCGAAAAACTGTTTTTT. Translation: CASSPPGQRARFLPEKLFF.

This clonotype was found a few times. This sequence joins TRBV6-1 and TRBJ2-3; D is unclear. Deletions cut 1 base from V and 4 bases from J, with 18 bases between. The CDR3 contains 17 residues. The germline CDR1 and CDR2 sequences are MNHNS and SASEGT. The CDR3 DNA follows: TGTGCCAGCAGTGAAGTTGGGTTAGCAGAGTTCTCAGATACGCAGTATTTT. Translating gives CASSEVGLAEFSDTQYF.

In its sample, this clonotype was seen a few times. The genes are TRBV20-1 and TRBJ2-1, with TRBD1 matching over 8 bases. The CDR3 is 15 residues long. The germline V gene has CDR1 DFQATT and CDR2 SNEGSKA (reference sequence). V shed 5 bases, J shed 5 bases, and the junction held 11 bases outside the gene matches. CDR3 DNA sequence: TGCAGTGCTGCGGTTGTGACAGGGGCCAACAATGAGCAGTTCTTC. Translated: CSAAVVTGANNEQFF.

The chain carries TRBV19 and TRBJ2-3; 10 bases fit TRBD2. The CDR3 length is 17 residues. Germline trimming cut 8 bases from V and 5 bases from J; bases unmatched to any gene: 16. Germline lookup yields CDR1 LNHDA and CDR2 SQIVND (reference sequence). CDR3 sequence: CASGGRAGAGGRDTQYF. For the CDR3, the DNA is TGTGCCAGTGGGGGACGAGCGGGAGCGGGAGGGAGAGATACGCAGTATTTT. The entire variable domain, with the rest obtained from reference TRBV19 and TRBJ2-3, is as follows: DGGITQSPKYLFRKEGQNVTLSCEQNLNHDAMYWYRQDPGQGLRLIYYSQIVNDFQKGDIAEGYSVSREKKESFPLTVTSAQKNPTAFYLCASGGRAGAGGRDTQYFGPGTRLTVL.

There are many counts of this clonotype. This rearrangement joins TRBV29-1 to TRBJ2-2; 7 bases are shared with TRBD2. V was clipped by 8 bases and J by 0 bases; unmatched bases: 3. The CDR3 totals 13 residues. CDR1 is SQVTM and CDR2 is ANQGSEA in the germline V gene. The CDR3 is CSWAGANTGELFF. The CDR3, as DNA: TGCAGCTGGGCGGGGGCGAACACCGGGGAGCTGTTTTTT.

For the CDR3, the DNA is TGTGCCAGTAGTATCTTAGACAGTCCAAGGACCGGGGAGCTGTTTTTT. Residues: CASSILDSPRTGELFF. The chain joins TRBV19 to TRBJ2-2; a possible D gene is TRBD1 (5 bases). CDR3 length: 16 residues. Germline CDR1 and CDR2: LNHDA and SQIVND (reference sequence). V lost 3 bases and J 5 bases, leaving 16 bases between the germline ends.

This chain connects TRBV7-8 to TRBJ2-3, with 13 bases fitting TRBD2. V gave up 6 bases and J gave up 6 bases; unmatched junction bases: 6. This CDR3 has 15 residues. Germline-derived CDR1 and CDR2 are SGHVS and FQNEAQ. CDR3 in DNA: TGTGCCAGCAGTGGACTAGCGGGAGTGTGGGATACGCAGTATTTT. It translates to CASSGLAGVWDTQYF.

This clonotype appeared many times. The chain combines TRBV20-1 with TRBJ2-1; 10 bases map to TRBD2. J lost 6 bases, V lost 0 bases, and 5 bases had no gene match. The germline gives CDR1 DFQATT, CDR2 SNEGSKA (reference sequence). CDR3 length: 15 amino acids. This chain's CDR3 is CSARDTSGKGNEQFF. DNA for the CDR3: TGCAGTGCTAGAGATACTAGCGGGAAGGGCAATGAGCAGTTCTTC.

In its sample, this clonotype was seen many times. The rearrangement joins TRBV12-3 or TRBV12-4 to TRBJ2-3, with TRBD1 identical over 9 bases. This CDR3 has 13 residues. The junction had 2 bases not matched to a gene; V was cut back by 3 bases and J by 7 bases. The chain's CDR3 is CASSFGTGNTQYF. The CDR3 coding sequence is TGTGCCAGCAGTTTCGGGACAGGGAATACGCAGTATTTT.

The CDR3: CASSLKGANSGNTIYF. CDR3 nucleotide sequence: TGTGCCAGCAGCTTAAAGGGCGCGAACTCTGGAAACACCATATATTTT. This chain links TRBV7-2 with TRBJ1-3; D unclear. This CDR3 region has 16 residues. Germline CDR1 SGHTA, CDR2 FQGNSA. V lost 2 bases, J lost 0 bases, and 11 bases lay in between.

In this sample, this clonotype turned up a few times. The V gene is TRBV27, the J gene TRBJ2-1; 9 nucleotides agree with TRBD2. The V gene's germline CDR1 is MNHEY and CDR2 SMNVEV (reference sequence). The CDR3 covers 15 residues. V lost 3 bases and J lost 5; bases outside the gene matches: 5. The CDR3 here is CASSFWLAGNNEQFF. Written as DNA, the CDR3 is TGTGCCAGCAGTTTTTGGCTAGCGGGGAACAATGAGCAGTTCTTC.

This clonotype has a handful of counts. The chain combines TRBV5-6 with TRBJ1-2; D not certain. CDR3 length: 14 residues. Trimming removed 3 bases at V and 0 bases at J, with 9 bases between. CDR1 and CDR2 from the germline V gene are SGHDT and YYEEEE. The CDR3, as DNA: TGTGCCAGCAGCTCCAGTACCACTAACTATGGCTACACCTTC. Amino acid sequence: CASSSSTTNYGYTF. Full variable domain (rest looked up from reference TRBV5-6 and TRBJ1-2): DAGVTQSPTHLIKTRGQQVTLRCSPKSGHDTVSWYQQALGQGPQFIFQYYEEEERQRGNFPDRFSGHQFPNYSSELNVNALLLGDSALYLCASSSSTTNYGYTFGSGTRLTVV.

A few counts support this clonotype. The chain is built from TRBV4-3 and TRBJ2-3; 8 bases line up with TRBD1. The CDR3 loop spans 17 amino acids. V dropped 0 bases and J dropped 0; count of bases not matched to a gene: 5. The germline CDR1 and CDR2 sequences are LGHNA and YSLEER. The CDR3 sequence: CASSQDARTGSTDTQYF. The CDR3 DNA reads TGCGCCAGCAGCCAAGATGCGAGGACAGGGAGCACAGATACGCAGTATTTT.

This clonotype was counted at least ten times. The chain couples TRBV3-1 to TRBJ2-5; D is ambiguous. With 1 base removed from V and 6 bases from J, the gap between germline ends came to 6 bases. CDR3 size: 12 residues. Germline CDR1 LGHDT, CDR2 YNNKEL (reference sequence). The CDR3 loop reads CASSQVEKTQYF. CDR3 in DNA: TGTGCCAGCAGCCAAGTAGAGAAGACCCAGTACTTC.

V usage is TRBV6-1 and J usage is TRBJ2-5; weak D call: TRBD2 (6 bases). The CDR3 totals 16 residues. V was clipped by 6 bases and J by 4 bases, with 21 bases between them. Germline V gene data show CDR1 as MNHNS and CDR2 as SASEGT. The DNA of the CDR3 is TGTGCCAGCAGAACCCCACGGGGAGGCGGGCGAGAGACCCAGTACTTC. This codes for CASRTPRGGGRETQYF.

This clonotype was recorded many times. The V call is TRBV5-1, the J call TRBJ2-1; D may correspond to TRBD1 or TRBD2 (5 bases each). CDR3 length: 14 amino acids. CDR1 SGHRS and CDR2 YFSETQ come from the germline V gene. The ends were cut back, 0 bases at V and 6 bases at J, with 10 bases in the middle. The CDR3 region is CASSLGAGSNEQFF. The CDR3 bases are TGCGCCAGCAGCTTGGGAGCAGGGAGCAATGAGCAGTTCTTC.

The CDR3 nucleotides read TGTGCCAGCAGATCCACAGGGGGGGCCGGCGGAGGATACATTCAGTACTTC. It yields the protein CASRSTGGAGGGYIQYF. J is TRBJ2-4 and V is TRBV6-2 or TRBV6-3; possible D gene TRBD1, 8 bases. Between the trimmed V and J ends, which lost 6 bases and 8 bases, there was a span of 26 bases. The germline CDR1 and CDR2 sequences are MNHEY and SVGEGT. The CDR3 runs 17 residues.

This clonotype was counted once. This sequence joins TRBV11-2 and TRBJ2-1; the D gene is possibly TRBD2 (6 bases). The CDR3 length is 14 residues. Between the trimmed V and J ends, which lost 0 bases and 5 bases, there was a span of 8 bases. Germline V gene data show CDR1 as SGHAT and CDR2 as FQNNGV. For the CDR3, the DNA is TGTGCCAGCAGCTTAGATTGGGGGGACAATGAGCAGTTCTTC. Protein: CASSLDWGDNEQFF.